This entry lists 23 T cell receptor beta chains sequenced from one sample in a study of vaccination and CD4 T cells after COVID-19. Sequenced with the Oncomine TCR Beta short-read assay was DNA taken from cultured CD4+ T cells. TCRdb independently ran MiXCR on the PCR reads; one entry per CDR3 protein. Of about 8,300 distinct CDR3 sequences detected, 35% to 40% appear once; the ten largest clones hold around 28%. Treatment denoted: 10-day PBMC culture with coronavirus spike peptide pools or control peptides (ViraFEST assay). It was before the COVID-19 pandemic (2011-2018) that the unexposed donor's CD4+ T cells were collected. Their specific antigens are unknown. Material for sequencing was CD4+ T cells from blood, cultured in vitro. These receptors were collected from a human donor in good health.

The J gene is TRBJ1-2, the V gene TRBV12-3 or TRBV12-4, with D possibly being TRBD1 (6 bases). V lost 6 bases and J lost 4, with 15 bases in between. The CDR3 has 14 amino acids. The CDR3 nucleotides are TGTGCCAGCAGACCCACAGGGAGATCCTATGGCTACACCTTC. This encodes CASRPTGRSYGYTF.

The rearrangement uses TRBV5-1 and TRBJ2-7; D uncertain. Germline-derived CDR1 and CDR2 are SGHRS and YFSETQ. The CDR3 spans 14 residues. The germline V and J ends were trimmed by 3 bases and 0 bases, with 10 bases remaining between them. CDR3 in DNA: TGCGCCAGCAGCTGGGGTGGGGTCTCCTACGAGCAGTACTTC. Amino acids: CASSWGGVSYEQYF.

In its sample, this clonotype was seen a few times. The genes are TRBV20-1 and TRBJ2-2, with D perhaps TRBD1 (6 bases). Germline CDR1 DFQATT, CDR2 SNEGSKA (reference sequence). Deletions cut 0 bases from V and 5 bases from J, with 7 bases between. This CDR3 has 13 residues. The CDR3 reads CSARDTGTGELFF. CDR3 DNA sequence: TGCAGTGCTAGAGATACAGGGACCGGGGAGCTGTTTTTT.

The chain carries TRBV20-1 and TRBJ1-1, with D tentatively TRBD1 (5 bases). Germline loops: CDR1 DFQATT, CDR2 SNEGSKA (reference sequence). CDR3 length equals 11 residues. Trimming removed 1 base at V and 8 bases at J, with 8 bases between. The CDR3 here is CSARGGGEAFF. Here the CDR3 DNA reads TGCAGTGCTAGAGGGGGGGGAGAAGCTTTCTTT.

Note on this clonotype: An end of the junction does not agree with germline; a read error may underlie this. This sequence joins TRBV7-7 and TRBJ2-5; maybe TRBD2 (5 bases). The CDR3 sequence is 15 residues long. Germline loops: CDR1 SSHAT, CDR2 FNYEAQ (reference sequence). The CDR3 sequence: CASSLAAAYQETQYF. DNA for the CDR3: TGTGCTAGCAGCTTGGCAGCGGCGTACCAAGAGACCCAGTACTTC.

The rearrangement links TRBV4-2 to TRBJ1-1, with no clear D. V was pared by 1 base and J by 8 bases, with 14 bases between. The CDR3 has 14 amino acids. Germline CDR1 and CDR2: LGHNA and YNFKEQ. Here the CDR3 DNA reads TGTGCCAGCAGCCAAGGTGGCCTAAAAAGGGAAGCTTTCTTT. This codes for CASSQGGLKREAFF.

This sequence joins TRBV12-3 or TRBV12-4 and TRBJ1-1; TRBD1 is a possible D gene (5 bases). This CDR3 comprises 14 residues. The germline V and J ends were trimmed by 7 bases and 7 bases, with 19 bases remaining between them. The CDR3 DNA reads TGTGCCAGCACTGGGGGGACCGGGCTTCTTGAAGCTTTCTTT. Amino acid sequence: CASTGGTGLLEAFF.

This chain joins TRBV11-1 and TRBJ2-3; TRBD2 is a possible D gene (6 bases). Germline assignment: CDR1 SGHAT and CDR2 FQDESV (reference sequence). CDR3 length: 17 amino acids. The ends were cut back, 4 bases at V and 2 bases at J, with 19 bases in the middle. CDR3 residues: CASSSSGGTYLTDTQYF. For the CDR3, the DNA is TGTGCCAGCAGCTCCTCTGGGGGGACTTACCTCACAGATACGCAGTATTTT.

This clonotype was found a few times. J is TRBJ1-5 and V is TRBV20-1; D remains unclear. The CDR3 runs 12 residues. V was pared by 1 base and J by 6 bases, with 7 bases between. Germline CDR1 reads DFQATT; CDR2 reads SNEGSKA (reference sequence). The CDR3 is CSARVSGQPQHF. CDR3 bases: TGCAGTGCTAGAGTGTCAGGTCAGCCCCAGCATTTT.

This clonotype showed up just a few times. V is TRBV11-2 and J is TRBJ1-2, with D tentatively TRBD1 (6 bases). Germline V CDR1 and CDR2: SGHAT, FQNNGV. The V end was cut by 5 bases, the J end by 3 bases, with 10 bases between. This CDR3 has 13 residues. The DNA for the CDR3 is TGTGCCAGCAGCCTCGACAGGCACTATGGCTACACCTTC. Residues: CASSLDRHYGYTF.

The gene calls are TRBV19 and TRBJ1-1; perhaps TRBD1 as D (5 bases). Germline V lookup: CDR1 LNHDA, CDR2 SQIVND (reference sequence). CDR3 length equals 12 residues. V lost 3 bases and J 7 bases, leaving 9 bases between the germline ends. CDR3 coding DNA: TGTGCCAGTAGTATGGGGCGCGTTGAAGCTTTCTTT. Translated, it gives CASSMGRVEAFF. Complete variable domain (other parts from reference TRBV19 and TRBJ1-1): DGGITQSPKYLFRKEGQNVTLSCEQNLNHDAMYWYRQDPGQGLRLIYYSQIVNDFQKGDIAEGYSVSREKKESFPLTVTSAQKNPTAFYLCASSMGRVEAFFGQGTRLTVV.

The table lists this clonotype with a count of one. This sequence joins TRBV7-9 and TRBJ2-7, with 9 bases that match TRBD2. V lost 3 bases and J lost 7; bases outside the gene matches: 7. The length of the CDR3 is 14 residues. Germline lookup yields CDR1 SEHNR and CDR2 FQNEAQ (reference sequence). For the CDR3, the DNA is TGTGCCAGCAGCTTTGAGCGGGGGGTTTTTGAGCAGTACTTC. Amino acids: CASSFERGVFEQYF.

By frequency in the sample, this clonotype is medium-sized (0.01 to 0.1%). This chain uses TRBV20-1 with TRBJ1-4, with TRBD1 as a possible D gene (5 bases). Germline V gene lookup returns CDR1 DFQATT and CDR2 SNEGSKA (reference sequence). The CDR3 sequence is 14 residues long. V lost 5 bases and J 4 bases, leaving 14 bases between the germline ends. Written as DNA, the CDR3 is TGCAGTGCTGATGGAGGGGCCCTTAATGAAAAACTGTTTTTT. This translates into CSADGGALNEKLFF.

This clonotype was recorded a few times. This chain's CDR3 is CATHAGSRGETQYF. The DNA of the CDR3 is TGTGCCACCCATGCGGGGTCGCGGGGGGAGACCCAGTACTTC. The chain joins TRBV7-2 to TRBJ2-5; 7 bases align to TRBD2. The CDR3 runs to 14 residues. V was clipped by 10 bases and J by 5 bases; unmatched bases: 13. The V gene's germline CDR1 is SGHTA and CDR2 FQGNSA.

The chain joins TRBV4-2 to TRBJ1-1; D call uncertain. Germline values: CDR1 LGHNA, CDR2 YNFKEQ. Between the trimmed V and J ends, which lost 1 base and 4 bases, there was a span of 7 bases. The CDR3 is made up of 13 amino acids. The CDR3 nucleotides read TGTGCCAGCAGCCAAGCGAGAGGCACTGAAGCTTTCTTT. Amino acid sequence: CASSQARGTEAFF.

The chain carries TRBV7-9 and TRBJ1-3; no clear D. Trimming stripped 1 base from V and 5 bases from J, with 9 bases between. This CDR3 is built from 14 residues. The germline gives CDR1 SEHNR, CDR2 FQNEAQ (reference sequence). As DNA, the CDR3 is TGTGCCAGCAGCTTAGTCTCGCTACGAAACACCATATATTTT. Translated, it gives CASSLVSLRNTIYF.

In this sample, this clonotype turned up a few times. The chain carries TRBV7-6 and TRBJ2-1, with 12 bases aligning to TRBD2. CDR3 length: 15 residues. The germline V gene encodes CDR1 SGHVS and CDR2 FNYEAQ. Losses at the gene ends were 7 bases for V and 4 bases for J; bases not matched to a gene: 5. This CDR3 is CASNQGLAGYNEQFF. CDR3 sequence (DNA): TGTGCCAGCAACCAGGGACTAGCGGGTTACAATGAGCAGTTCTTC.

This chain connects TRBV27 to TRBJ1-4, with 9 bases fitting TRBD1. V gave up 5 bases and J gave up 3 bases; unmatched junction bases: 4. The CDR3 extends over 15 amino acids. CDR1 and CDR2 (germline): MNHEY, SMNVEV (reference sequence). CDR3 region: CASSPQGAANEKLFF. The CDR3 nucleotides are TGTGCCAGCAGTCCACAGGGGGCGGCTAATGAAAAACTGTTTTTT.

On this clonotype itself: This may stem from a read error, because a much larger clone lies one nucleotide away. The chain joins TRBV25-1 to TRBJ1-2; D gene unclear. The CDR3 loop spans 12 amino acids. Trimming pared 2 bases from V and 4 bases from J, leaving 5 bases between. Germline CDR1 is MGHDK and CDR2 is SYGVNS. The CDR3 here is CASSEPPYGYTF. CDR3 bases: TGTGCCAGCAGTGAACCCCCCTATGGCTACACCTTC.

The chain employs TRBV7-9 and TRBJ1-1; D remains unclear. The CDR3 runs 12 residues. CDR1 is SEHNR and CDR2 is FQNEAQ in the germline V gene (reference sequence). With 2 bases removed from V and 3 bases from J, the gap between germline ends came to 4 bases. The CDR3 sequence is CASSLQDTEAFF. The CDR3 nucleotides read TGTGCCAGCAGCTTACAGGACACTGAAGCTTTCTTT.

The chain combines TRBV9 with TRBJ1-1; a possible D gene is TRBD1 (6 bases). The CDR3 totals 13 residues. CDR1 is SGDLS and CDR2 is YYNGEE in the germline V gene. Trimming removed 0 bases at V and 4 bases at J, with 7 bases between. In DNA form, the CDR3 reads TGTGCCAGCAGCGTAGAGGGGGGCACTGAAGCTTTCTTT. It encodes CASSVEGGTEAFF.

DNA for the CDR3: TGTGCCAGCAGTTTCGGGGGTCGGAACACTGAAGCTTTCTTT. This sequence encodes CASSFGGRNTEAFF. The chain is built from TRBV25-1 and TRBJ1-1; D possibly corresponds to TRBD1 (5 bases). The germline V gene has CDR1 MGHDK and CDR2 SYGVNS. Trimming left V 5 bases short and J 1 base short, with 11 bases between. This CDR3 region has 14 residues.

This clonotype appeared once. The rearrangement joins TRBV12-3 or TRBV12-4 to TRBJ1-2; tentative D call: TRBD1 (6 bases). CDR3 length: 14 amino acids. Trimming removed 1 base from V and 6 bases from J, with 12 bases in between. CDR3 amino acids: CASSLGTELDGYTF. The CDR3 DNA sequence: TGTGCCAGCAGTTTAGGGACAGAACTTGATGGCTACACCTTC.